The 20 T cell receptor beta chains below all came from one sample that was sequenced in a study of T cell changes during pregnancy in multiple sclerosis. Only in-frame clones appear in the TCRdb table, and some are missing; sequencing was by immunoSEQ multiplex PCR. Counted here are approximately 100,000 clones, 92% occurring once; the ten biggest clones make up around 1.5%. The sample consisted of peripheral blood, taken after pregnancy. All receptors derive from a female donor with multiple sclerosis, enrolled in a pregnancy study.

The chain carries TRBV14 and TRBJ2-5; D unresolved. The CDR3 is 16 residues long. Germline-derived CDR1 and CDR2 are SGHDN and FVKESK. V lost 3 bases and J 2 bases, leaving 16 bases between the germline ends. DNA for the CDR3: TGTGCCAGCAGCCAGGCGTCCGTCTCGAGGCAAGAGACCCAGTACTTC. It yields the protein CASSQASVSRQETQYF.

This clone appeared a single time. The chain couples TRBV5-6 to TRBJ1-1, with D unresolved. CDR3 length: 16 amino acids. Per the germline V gene, CDR1 is SGHDT and CDR2 is YYEEEE. The V end was cut by 1 base, the J end by 6 bases, with 19 bases between. CDR3 sequence reads: CASSLYPEEGGAEAFF. In DNA form, the CDR3 reads TGTGCCAGCAGCTTGTACCCGGAGGAGGGCGGGGCTGAAGCTTTCTTT.

V is TRBV6-1 and J is TRBJ1-4, with a possible D match to TRBD1 (5 bases). From germline, CDR1 is MNHNS and CDR2 SASEGT. The CDR3 consists of 15 residues. Between the trimmed V and J ends, which lost 3 bases and 7 bases, there was a span of 15 bases. This chain's CDR3 is CASSDHLGEGEKLFF. The CDR3 DNA sequence: TGTGCCAGCAGTGACCACTTAGGGGAGGGTGAAAAACTGTTTTTT.

This clone was seen once. The chain is built from TRBV5-6 and TRBJ1-5, with 12 bases aligning to TRBD1. CDR1 is SGHDT and CDR2 is YYEEEE in the germline V gene. Unmatched junction bases numbered 6, after V lost 1 base and J lost 7 bases. This CDR3 region has 16 residues. CDR3 residues: CASSLFGTGGGQPQHF. As DNA, the CDR3 is TGTGCCAGCAGCTTGTTTGGGACAGGGGGCGGCCAGCCCCAGCATTTT. Full variable domain (rest looked up from reference TRBV5-6 and TRBJ1-5): DAGVTQSPTHLIKTRGQQVTLRCSPKSGHDTVSWYQQALGQGPQFIFQYYEEEERQRGNFPDRFSGHQFPNYSSELNVNALLLGDSALYLCASSLFGTGGGQPQHFGDGTRLSIL.

The table lists this clone with a few counts. V and J are TRBV11-2 and TRBJ1-5; D unresolved. This CDR3 has 13 residues. Germline V lookup: CDR1 SGHAT, CDR2 FQNNGV. The V end lost 1 base, the J end lost 7 bases, and 8 bases lay between the germline ends. The CDR3 region has the DNA TGTGCCAGCAGCTTAGGGTCAGGACAGCCCCAGCATTTT. Its translation: CASSLGSGQPQHF.

The V call is TRBV5-4, the J call TRBJ2-1; 8 bases are shared with TRBD2. Germline V gene sequence: CDR1 SGHNT, CDR2 YYREEE (reference sequence). The CDR3 runs 15 residues. Trimming cost V 5 bases and J 4 bases; bases outside gene matches: 8. CDR3 DNA: TGTGCCAGCAGACTAGCACTAGCGGATTACAATGAGCAGTTCTTC. This sequence encodes CASRLALADYNEQFF.

The V call is TRBV27, the J call TRBJ2-2; 7 nucleotides match TRBD1. V lost 4 bases, J lost 6 bases, and 17 bases stayed unmatched. In germline, CDR1 is MNHEY, CDR2 SMNVEV (reference sequence). The CDR3 sequence is 18 residues long. The DNA of the CDR3 is TGTGCCAGCAGTTCCCCCTCTCGACAGGGCTGGACACCCGGGGAGCTGTTTTTT. Its protein is CASSSPSRQGWTPGELFF.

The chain is built from TRBV7-6 and TRBJ2-3, with D possibly being TRBD2 (5 bases). Germline CDR1 and CDR2: SGHVS and FNYEAQ. There are 16 residues in the CDR3. V lost 5 bases to trimming and J lost 1 base, with 16 bases between them. The CDR3 DNA follows: TGTGCCAGCAGCCCTGTAATTACGCGGGGCACAGATACGCAGTATTTT. Translation: CASSPVITRGTDTQYF.

V usage is TRBV30 and J usage is TRBJ1-5, with 9 positions matching TRBD1. CDR3 length equals 15 residues. Germline V gene lookup returns CDR1 GTSNPN and CDR2 SVGIG (reference sequence). Trimming at V came to 3 bases and at J to 4 bases, leaving 7 bases not matched to a gene. CDR3 coding DNA: TGTGCCTGGAGCCTGACAGGGGGAAGGAATCAGCCCCAGCATTTT. Amino acids: CAWSLTGGRNQPQHF.

CDR3 in amino acids: CASSIFSGRSTDTQYF. The CDR3 DNA is TGTGCCAGTAGTATTTTTAGCGGACGGAGCACAGATACGCAGTATTTT. The chain is built from TRBV19 and TRBJ2-3, with D tentatively TRBD2 (6 bases). There are 16 residues in the CDR3. In germline, CDR1 is LNHDA, CDR2 SQIVND (reference sequence). The V end lost 3 bases, the J end lost 0 bases, and 13 bases lay between the germline ends.

This chain links TRBV9 with TRBJ1-1; the match to TRBD1 covers 7 bases. This CDR3 spans 14 amino acids. The junction had 5 bases not matched to a gene; V was cut back by 5 bases and J by 1 base. Per germline, CDR1 SGDLS and CDR2 YYNGEE. CDR3 sequence (DNA): TGTGCCAGCAGAGGGACAGATCGGAACACTGAAGCTTTCTTT. Its protein product is CASRGTDRNTEAFF.

This chain connects TRBV7-6 to TRBJ1-3; TRBD1 matches at 7 bases. This CDR3 comprises 19 residues. The germline V gene has CDR1 SGHVS and CDR2 FNYEAQ. V lost 4 bases to trimming and J lost 0 bases; unmatched junction nucleotides: 15. The CDR3 loop is CASSSSPGTVTSSGNTIYF. The CDR3 DNA is TGTGCCAGCAGCTCCAGTCCCGGGACAGTTACAAGCTCTGGAAACACCATATATTTT. Full variable domain (remainder filled in from reference TRBV7-6 and TRBJ1-3): GAGVSQSPRYKVTKRGQDVALRCDPISGHVSLYWYRQALGQGPEFLTYFNYEAQQDKSGLPNDRFSAERPEGSISTLTIQRTEQRDSAMYRCASSSSPGTVTSSGNTIYFGEGSWLTVV.

V usage is TRBV6-6 and J usage is TRBJ2-7; 9 positions agree with TRBD1. Germline CDR1 is MNHNY and CDR2 is SVGAGI (reference sequence). The CDR3 extends over 15 amino acids. V shed 2 bases and J 5 bases; nucleotides not matched to a gene: 7. CDR3 protein: CASSYGTGPQDEQYF. CDR3 DNA: TGTGCCAGCAGTTACGGGACAGGGCCCCAAGACGAGCAGTACTTC.

This chain joins TRBV5-5 and TRBJ1-1; tentative D call: TRBD1 (6 bases). The CDR3 spans 17 residues. The ends were cut back, 2 bases at V and 3 bases at J, with 20 bases in the middle. Germline V gives CDR1 SGHKS, CDR2 YYEKEE (reference sequence). This CDR3 is CASSFQGTSLGHTEAFF. The DNA for the CDR3 is TGTGCCAGCAGCTTCCAAGGGACATCCCTGGGGCACACTGAAGCTTTCTTT.

J is TRBJ1-3 and V is TRBV5-1; 8 positions match TRBD1. V was pared by 0 bases and J by 4 bases, with 9 bases of the junction left unmatched. CDR3 length equals 17 residues. Germline values: CDR1 SGHRS, CDR2 YFSETQ. As DNA, the CDR3 is TGCGCCAGCAGCTTGGCCTCGGCAGGGGGCCTGGGAAACACCATATATTTT. This encodes CASSLASAGGLGNTIYF.

This chain links TRBV7-6 with TRBJ1-2; D is perhaps TRBD1 (6 bases). Germline V gene sequence: CDR1 SGHVS, CDR2 FNYEAQ. The CDR3 runs 13 residues. Trimming removed 2 bases at V and 7 bases at J, with 11 bases between. CDR3 bases: TGTGCCAGCAGCTTATTTGGGGGCGGTGGCTACACCTTC. Translation: CASSLFGGGGYTF.

The chain carries TRBV7-8 and TRBJ2-2, with TRBD2 identical over 9 bases. Germline trimming cut 0 bases from V and 2 bases from J; bases unmatched to any gene: 4. CDR1 is SGHVS and CDR2 is FQNEAQ in the germline V gene. The CDR3 length is 17 residues. The CDR3 sequence is CASSLAPGLANTGELFF. In DNA form, the CDR3 reads TGTGCCAGCAGCTTAGCGCCGGGACTAGCTAACACCGGGGAGCTGTTTTTT.

The V and J genes are TRBV19 and TRBJ2-7; no definite D call. CDR3 length equals 13 residues. CDR1 and CDR2 (germline): LNHDA, SQIVND (reference sequence). Deletions cut 1 base from V and 5 bases from J, with 9 bases between. The DNA for the CDR3 is TGTGCCAGTAGTATAGGCTACGAGAACGAGCAGTACTTC. It translates to CASSIGYENEQYF.

The chain has TRBV25-1 and TRBJ1-2, with 10 bases identical to TRBD1. Germline V gene data show CDR1 as MGHDK and CDR2 as SYGVNS. V shed 5 bases and J 4 bases; nucleotides not matched to a gene: 4. This CDR3 region has 14 residues. In DNA, the CDR3 is TGTGCCAGCAGTAGGACAGGGGGGAGCTATGGCTACACCTTC. Translating it yields CASSRTGGSYGYTF.

This chain joins TRBV15 and TRBJ2-3; perhaps TRBD1 as D (5 bases). Between the trimmed V and J ends, which lost 4 bases and 3 bases, there was a span of 17 bases. The germline V gene has CDR1 LNHNV and CDR2 YYDKDF (reference sequence). CDR3 length equals 16 residues. The CDR3 loop reads CATSTLQGDRTDTQYF. The CDR3 DNA reads as TGTGCCACCAGCACTCTCCAGGGTGATCGGACAGATACGCAGTATTTT.